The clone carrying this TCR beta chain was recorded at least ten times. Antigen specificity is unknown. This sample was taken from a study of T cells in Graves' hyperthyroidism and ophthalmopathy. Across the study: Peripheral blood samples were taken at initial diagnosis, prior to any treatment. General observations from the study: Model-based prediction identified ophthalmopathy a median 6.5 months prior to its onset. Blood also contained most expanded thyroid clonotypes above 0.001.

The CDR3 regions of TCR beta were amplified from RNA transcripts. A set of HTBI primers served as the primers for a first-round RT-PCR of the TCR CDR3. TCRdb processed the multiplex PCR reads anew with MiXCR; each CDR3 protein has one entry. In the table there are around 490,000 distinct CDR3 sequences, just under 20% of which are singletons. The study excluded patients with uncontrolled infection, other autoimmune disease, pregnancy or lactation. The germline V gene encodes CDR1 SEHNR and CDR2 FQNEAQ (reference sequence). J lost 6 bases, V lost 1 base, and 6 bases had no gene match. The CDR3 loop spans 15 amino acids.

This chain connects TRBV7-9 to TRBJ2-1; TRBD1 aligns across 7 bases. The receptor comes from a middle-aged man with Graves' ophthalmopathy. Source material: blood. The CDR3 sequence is CASSLVRGSANEQFF. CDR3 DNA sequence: TGTGCCAGCAGCTTAGTCAGGGGGTCGGCCAATGAGCAGTTCTTC.